This TCR beta chain is drawn from a study of T-cell reconstitution after alpha-beta-depleted transplantation in children (dated by TCRdb to about 2016). Context from the whole study: T-cell immune reconstitution after TCRalphabeta/CD19-depleted allogeneic hematopoietic cell transplantation in children was quantitatively tracked in the study by means of TCR repertoire profiling. Points the paper makes about the study in general: The high TCRbeta diversity at day 60 in some patients was ascribed to recipient T cells and intrathymic progenitors that had survived conditioning. Hyperexpanded clone frequencies declined over subsequent months; after one year, T-cell counts and TCRbeta diversity were mostly attributed to newly produced T cells. The apparently early alphabetaT-cell count recovery about two months after transplant was reportedly dependent on only several hundred rapidly expanded clones derived from non-depleted graft cells.

The CDR3 spans 15 residues, from the cysteine through the phenylalanine. Only the CDR3 DNA stays, 45 bases, in frame from base 1. According to the germline V gene (reference sequence), CDR1 reads DFQATT and CDR2 reads SNEGSKA. Cut back by 2 bases and 5 bases, the V and J ends lie 17 bases apart. To prepare the library, PCR was applied. Reads for this sample came from an Illumina HiSeq 2500. Molecular barcoding was employed in the preparation of TCR libraries, with unique molecular identifiers being used to normalize TCRbeta repertoire quantification. TCRdb took the public reads, trimmed them with fastp at Q25, ran MiXCR for clone calling and kept in-frame beta chains. Each CDR3 protein appears once, grouped with its most common genes and DNA. In this sample the table shows 500,000 to 600,000 distinct CDR3 sequences, approximately 30% of which occur a single time. Under 45% of the sample is in the top ten clones.

In its sample, this clonotype was seen a few times. This clone's antigen is unknown. Base qualities are not recorded, but no much larger clone differs from it by a single base. The meaning of the sample's treatment or condition label: allogeneic hematopoietic cell transplantation with graft depleted of TCRalphabeta T cells and CD19 B cells. TCRalphabeta/CD19-depleted allogeneic hematopoietic cell grafts were given to the transplant recipients, all of whom were children. The starting material was PBMCs, obtained before TCRalphabeta/CD19-depleted stem cell transplant. This TCR was sampled from a boy in the first two years of life with Wiskott-Aldrich syndrome, due to receive a stem cell transplant. The rearrangement joined TRBV20-1 to TRBJ2-3, with a weak D call of TRBD2 (5 bases match). In nucleotides, the sequence is TGCAGTGCTAGACTTCCGGGATTAGGACGAGATACGCAGTATTTT. Translated, this is CSARLPGLGRDTQYF.